This T cell receptor beta chain appears in the sequencing data of a study of blood T cell repertoires in COVID-19. Study-wide context: T cells, B-cell-depleted T cells, or PBMCs provided the cDNA or gDNA that served as material.

In the authors' workflow: Reference gene primer amplification in the assay estimated nucleated cell counts. TCRdb's copy holds only in-frame clones and misses some; the assay was immunoSEQ multiplex PCR. The D gene and trimming were derived from the DNA, and the V and J assignments and clone size from that table. Among about 190,000 clones listed, roughly 86% were seen once. CDR1 and CDR2 (germline): SGHDN, FVKESK. The CDR3 runs 14 residues. V was shortened by 5 bases and J by 1 base, with 8 bases between the two germline ends. This TCR was sampled from a woman in her twenties or thirties with active or convalescent COVID-19. The V gene is TRBV14, the J gene TRBJ2-2; perhaps TRBD1 as D (5 bases). Sequencing used peripheral blood. In DNA, the CDR3 is TGTGCCAGCAGCATTACAGGGAACACCGGGGAGCTGTTTTTT. Translated: CASSITGNTGELFF.